Listed here are 21 T cell receptor beta chains from one sample, sequenced in a study of immune cell composition in non-small cell lung cancer. The protocol was immunoSEQ multiplex PCR, while the TCRdb copy is restricted to in-frame clones and leaves out a portion. The sample shows some 11,000 clones, 50% to 75% of them seen only once. The sample was lung tumor tissue. These receptors were taken from a human donor with non-small cell lung cancer.

The chain employs TRBV6-5 and TRBJ1-5, with D unclear. The CDR3 sequence is 13 residues long. Germline CDR1 MNHEY, CDR2 SVGAGI. Trimming removed 0 bases from V and 6 bases from J, with 6 bases in between. CDR3 amino acids: CASSYSILQPQHF. The CDR3 coding sequence is TGTGCCAGCAGTTACTCGATACTTCAGCCCCAGCATTTT.

V is TRBV6-6 and J is TRBJ2-5; 12 bases are a match to TRBD2. The CDR3 totals 16 residues. In germline, CDR1 is MNHNY, CDR2 SVGAGI (reference sequence). V was pared by 6 bases and J by 7 bases, with 12 bases of the junction left unmatched. CDR3 nucleotides: TGTGCCAGCAGCCGGGGACTAGCGGGTACATTAGGGACCCAGTACTTC. Protein: CASSRGLAGTLGTQYF.

The chain carries TRBV28 and TRBJ2-7, with 13 bases that match TRBD2. The CDR3 runs 17 residues. Germline values: CDR1 MDHEN, CDR2 SYDVKM. V lost 6 bases to trimming and J lost 3 bases; unmatched junction nucleotides: 11. The CDR3: CASSGPGLAGFNYEQYF. The CDR3 DNA follows: TGTGCCAGCAGCGGTCCGGGACTAGCGGGATTCAACTACGAGCAGTACTTC.

The genes are TRBV28 and TRBJ1-5; TRBD1 matches at 10 bases. Germline V lookup: CDR1 MDHEN, CDR2 SYDVKM. V trimming: 6 bases; J trimming: 0 bases; junction bases outside the gene matches: 14. CDR3 length: 19 amino acids. CDR3 residues: CASRTGTGDFGNSNQPQHF. CDR3 in DNA: TGTGCCAGCAGAACCGGGACAGGGGATTTTGGAAATAGCAATCAGCCCCAGCATTTT.

The chain is built from TRBV18 and TRBJ1-1; possible D gene TRBD1, 5 bases. The CDR3 length is 13 residues. Germline V lookup: CDR1 KGHSH, CDR2 LQKENI. Deletions cut 5 bases from V and 8 bases from J, with 15 bases between. In nucleotides, the CDR3 is TGTGCCAGCTCATCAGAACTGGGGGGGGAAGCTTTCTTT. Its translation: CASSSELGGEAFF.

This clone was recorded a few times. The rearrangement uses TRBV15 and TRBJ2-7; D may be TRBD1 (6 bases). Between the trimmed V and J ends, which lost 4 bases and 2 bases, there was a span of 9 bases. The CDR3 length is 13 residues. Germline CDR1 and CDR2: LNHNV and YYDKDF (reference sequence). The CDR3 DNA sequence: TGTGCCACCAGCATGGGGGCCCCCTACGAGCAGTACTTC. Translating gives CATSMGAPYEQYF.

This clone was counted only a few times. The V gene is TRBV19, the J gene TRBJ1-2; D is possibly TRBD1 (5 bases). Trimming shortened V by 8 bases and J by 8 bases, and 15 bases separated the two germline ends. This CDR3 is built from 12 residues. Germline values: CDR1 LNHDA, CDR2 SQIVND (reference sequence). In nucleotides, the CDR3 is TGTGCCAGTTCTCACAGGCGTCAGGGCTACACCTTC. It specifies CASSHRRQGYTF.

This clone was counted a few times. The chain links TRBV5-5 to TRBJ2-7; D remains ambiguous. In germline, CDR1 is SGHKS, CDR2 YYEKEE (reference sequence). V lost 4 bases to trimming and J lost 4 bases, with 12 bases between them. The CDR3 length is 13 residues. Here the CDR3 reads CASSTAAGYEQYF. CDR3 bases: TGTGCCAGCAGCACTGCCGCCGGGTACGAGCAGTACTTC. Full variable domain (missing parts from reference TRBV5-5 and TRBJ2-7): DAGVTQSPTHLIKTRGQQVTLRCSPISGHKSVSWYQQVLGQGPQFIFQYYEKEERGRGNFPDRFSARQFPNYSSELNVNALLLGDSALYLCASSTAAGYEQYFGPGTRLTVT.

This chain links TRBV9 with TRBJ2-3; 7 bases align to TRBD2. The CDR3 is 17 residues long. V shed 4 bases, J shed 0 bases, and the junction held 11 bases outside the gene matches. The germline gives CDR1 SGDLS, CDR2 YYNGEE. The CDR3 loop reads CASSPTGPGLSTDTQYF. CDR3 DNA: TGTGCCAGCAGCCCGACTGGACCGGGACTAAGCACAGATACGCAGTATTTT.

This clone is judged medium-sized. The rearrangement links TRBV28 to TRBJ2-7, with TRBD1 as a possible D gene (5 bases). The CDR3 loop spans 13 amino acids. V was clipped by 2 bases and J by 5 bases, with 10 bases between them. The germline V gene encodes CDR1 MDHEN and CDR2 SYDVKM. Here the CDR3 DNA reads TGTGCCAGCAGTTTAGGGCAGGGTGACGAGCAGTACTTC. The encoded protein is CASSLGQGDEQYF.

This clone occurred a few times. The chain uses TRBV4-3 and TRBJ2-1; 10 nucleotides align to TRBD2. Germline values: CDR1 LGHNA, CDR2 YSLEER. Losses at the gene ends were 0 bases for V and 10 bases for J; bases not matched to a gene: 18. This CDR3 is built from 19 residues. CDR3 bases: TGCGCCAGCAGCCAAGAGGCGGTGGCTAGCGGGAGTGCAGGGCACGAGCAGTTCTTC. It translates to CASSQEAVASGSAGHEQFF.

The chain joins TRBV5-6 to TRBJ2-5, with 8 bases matching TRBD1. The CDR3 is 18 residues long. Germline CDR1 and CDR2: SGHDT and YYEEEE. Germline trimming cut 4 bases from V and 6 bases from J; bases unmatched to any gene: 20. The CDR3 DNA is TGTGCCAGCAGCCCCGGGACAGGCTCTACGAGGGTTATACAGACCCAGTACTTC. Its protein product is CASSPGTGSTRVIQTQYF.

The CDR3 sequence is CASSVQGNQPQHF. In DNA, the CDR3 is TGTGCCAGCAGTGTGCAGGGCAATCAGCCCCAGCATTTT. This chain joins TRBV6-1 and TRBJ1-5; D is unclear. Germline assignment: CDR1 MNHNS and CDR2 SASEGT. V shed 4 bases and J shed 2 bases, with 6 bases lying between them. The CDR3 extends over 13 amino acids.

The genes are TRBV18 and TRBJ1-4, with a possible D match to TRBD1 (5 bases). Germline lookup yields CDR1 KGHSH and CDR2 LQKENI. The CDR3 totals 16 residues. V shed 3 bases and J shed 8 bases, with 19 bases lying between them. The chain's CDR3 is CASSPVSVRGGEKLFF. The CDR3 bases are TGTGCCAGCTCACCGGTGTCGGTGCGGGGCGGGGAAAAACTGTTTTTT.

The rearrangement links TRBV9 to TRBJ2-7, with 11 bases identical to TRBD2. Germline trimming cut 0 bases from V and 6 bases from J; bases unmatched to any gene: 2. The CDR3 consists of 14 residues. Germline CDR1 reads SGDLS; CDR2 reads YYNGEE. In nucleotides, the CDR3 is TGTGCCAGCAGCGTAGGACTAGCGGGACGCGAGCAGTACTTC. This codes for CASSVGLAGREQYF.

The chain couples TRBV2 to TRBJ2-3; a weak D match, TRBD2 (5 bases). The V gene's germline CDR1 is SNHLY and CDR2 FYNNEI. This CDR3 is built from 15 residues. The V gene lost 0 bases and the J gene lost 4 bases, with 11 bases spanning the gap. Written as DNA, the CDR3 is TGTGCCAGCAGTGAAGCGGGAGCAAGGGCAGATACGCAGTATTTT. Amino acids: CASSEAGARADTQYF.

The chain recombines TRBV4-3 with TRBJ2-7; 8 positions match TRBD2. With 0 bases clipped from V and 0 bases from J, the junction kept 1 base outside the gene matches. The CDR3 is 15 residues long. CDR1 is LGHNA, CDR2 YSLEER, per germline. CDR3 sequence (DNA): TGCGCCAGCAGCCAAGAACGGGGGGGCTCCTACGAGCAGTACTTC. Translated, it gives CASSQERGGSYEQYF.

The CDR3 region is CASRLTASTNEKLFF. CDR3 sequence (DNA): TGTGCCAGCAGATTGACAGCATCAACTAATGAAAAACTGTTTTTT. The chain couples TRBV6-1 to TRBJ1-4, with D perhaps matching TRBD1 (5 bases). V lost 6 bases, J lost 0 bases, and 11 bases lay in between. The germline V gene has CDR1 MNHNS and CDR2 SASEGT. The CDR3 is made up of 15 amino acids.

This clone occurred a few times. The J gene is TRBJ1-2, the V gene TRBV4-2; possible D gene TRBD1, 6 bases. The germline V and J ends were trimmed by 0 bases and 8 bases, with 16 bases remaining between them. The CDR3 consists of 15 residues. From germline, CDR1 is LGHNA and CDR2 YNFKEQ. The chain's CDR3 is CASSQDAGTSMGYTF. The CDR3 coding sequence is TGTGCCAGCAGCCAAGACGCCGGGACAAGTATGGGCTACACCTTC.

In its sample, this clone is medium-sized. The rearrangement links TRBV9 to TRBJ1-1, with 8 nucleotides matching TRBD1. V lost 0 bases, J lost 1 base, and 2 bases stayed unmatched. This CDR3 is built from 15 residues. Germline CDR1 reads SGDLS; CDR2 reads YYNGEE. CDR3 coding DNA: TGTGCCAGCAGCGTAGGGACAGGGTCGAACACTGAAGCTTTCTTT. Translated, it gives CASSVGTGSNTEAFF.

The V call is TRBV6-5, the J call TRBJ1-5, with 8 nucleotides matching TRBD1. The CDR3 has 13 residues. Trimming at V came to 9 bases and at J to 6 bases, leaving 7 bases not matched to a gene. Germline CDR1 and CDR2: MNHEY and SVGAGI. CDR3 region: CASSDRGPQPQHF. The DNA of the CDR3 is TGTGCCAGTAGTGACAGGGGCCCTCAGCCCCAGCATTTT.